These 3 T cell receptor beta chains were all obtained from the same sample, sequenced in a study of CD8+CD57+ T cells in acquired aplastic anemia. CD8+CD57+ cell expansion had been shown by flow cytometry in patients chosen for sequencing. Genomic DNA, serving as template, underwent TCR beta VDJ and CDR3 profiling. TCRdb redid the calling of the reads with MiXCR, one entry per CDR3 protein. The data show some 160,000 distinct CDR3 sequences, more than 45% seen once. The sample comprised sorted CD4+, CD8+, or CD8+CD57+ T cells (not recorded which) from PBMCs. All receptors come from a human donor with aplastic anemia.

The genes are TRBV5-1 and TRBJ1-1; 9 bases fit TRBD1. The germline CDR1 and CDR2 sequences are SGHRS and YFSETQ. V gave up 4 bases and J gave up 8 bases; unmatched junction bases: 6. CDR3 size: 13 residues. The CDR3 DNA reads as TGCGCCAGCAGCGTGGACAGGGGTTACGAAGCTTTCTTT. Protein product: CASSVDRGYEAFF.

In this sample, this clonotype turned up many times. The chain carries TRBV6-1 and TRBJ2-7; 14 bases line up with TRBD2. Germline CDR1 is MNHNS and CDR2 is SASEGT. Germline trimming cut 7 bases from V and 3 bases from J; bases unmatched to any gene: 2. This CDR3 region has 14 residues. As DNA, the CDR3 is TGTGCCAGCATGGGACTAGCGGGAGTCTACGAGCAGTACTTC. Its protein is CASMGLAGVYEQYF.

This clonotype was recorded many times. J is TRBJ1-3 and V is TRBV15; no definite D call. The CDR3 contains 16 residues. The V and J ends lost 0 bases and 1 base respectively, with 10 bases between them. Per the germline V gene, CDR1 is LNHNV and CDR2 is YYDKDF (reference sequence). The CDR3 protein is CATSRDSPTSGNTIYF. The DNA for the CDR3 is TGTGCCACCAGCAGAGATAGCCCCACGTCTGGAAACACCATATATTTT.